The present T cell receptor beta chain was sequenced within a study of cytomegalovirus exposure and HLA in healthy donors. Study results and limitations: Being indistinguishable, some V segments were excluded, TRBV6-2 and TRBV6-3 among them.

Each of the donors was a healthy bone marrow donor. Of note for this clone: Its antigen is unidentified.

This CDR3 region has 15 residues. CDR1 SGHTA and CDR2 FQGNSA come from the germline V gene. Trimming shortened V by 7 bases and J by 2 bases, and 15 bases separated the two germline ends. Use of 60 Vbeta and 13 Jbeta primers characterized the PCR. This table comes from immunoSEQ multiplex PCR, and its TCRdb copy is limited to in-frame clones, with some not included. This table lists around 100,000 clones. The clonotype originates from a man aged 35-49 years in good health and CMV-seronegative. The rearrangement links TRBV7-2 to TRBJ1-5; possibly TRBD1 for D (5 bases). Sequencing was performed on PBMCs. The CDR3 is CASTTDGGGNQPQHF. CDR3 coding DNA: TGTGCCAGCACCACAGACGGGGGGGGCAATCAGCCCCAGCATTTT.